The TCR beta chain described here comes from a study of blood T cells in healthy people across ages. This CDR3 region has 11 residues. Germline CDR1 and CDR2: SGHTA and FQGNSA. The ends were cut back, 1 base at V and 14 bases at J, with 8 bases in the middle. The second PCR ran roughly 6 to 12 cycles with a sample-barcoded 5' primer and J-beta primers. TCRdb analysed the 5' RACE reads with MiXCR anew, one entry per CDR3 protein. The sample has under 850,000 distinct CDR3 sequences, 30% to 45% seen once. This clonotype occurred a few times. What was sequenced was blood. The receptor comes from a young man in good health. This rearrangement joins TRBV7-2 to TRBJ1-4, with D uncertain. Here the CDR3 DNA reads TGTGCCAGCAGCTTAGGGGCAGGTCTGTTTTTT. Its translation is CASSLGAGLFF.